This entry is about one TCR beta chain. Other DNA sequences from this sample encode an identical CDR3 as well. The CDR3 extends over 12 amino acids. V shed 2 bases and J shed 6 bases, with 6 bases lying between them. This entry is derived from a study of blood T cell repertoires in COVID-19. Produced via immunoSEQ multiplex PCR; TCRdb's table is partial and in-frame only. The table includes approximately 280,000 clones, approximately 86% detected once. This chain uses TRBV12-3 or TRBV12-4 with TRBJ2-3; perhaps TRBD1 as D (6 bases). The clonotype originates from a woman aged 18-29 years who had recovered from COVID-19. Sequencing was performed on PBMCs or T cells enriched from blood (not recorded which). The CDR3 bases are TGTGCCAGCAGTTTAAGGGGGGATACGCAGTATTTT. This encodes CASSLRGDTQYF.